This T cell receptor (beta chain) is drawn from a study of cytomegalovirus exposure and HLA in healthy donors. Study-wide results and caveats: The study designated 150 to 200 TCR beta chains cytomegalovirus-associated.

For this clone: The antigen remains unidentified.

The PCR ran on 60 Vbeta and 13 Jbeta primers. Sequencing used immunoSEQ multiplex PCR; TCRdb keeps in-frame clones, though not all of them. This sample yields 140,000 or so clones, of which approximately 68% are seen a single time; roughly 4.7% belongs to the top ten. Trimming took 1 base from V and 7 from J, leaving 17 bases between them. Looked up from germline, CDR1 is SGHAT and CDR2 is FQNNGV. The CDR3 totals 16 residues. The sequenced material came from PBMCs. The V and J genes are TRBV11-2 and TRBJ2-1; TRBD2 might be the D (6 bases). The TCR comes from a man in his 60s in good health and CMV-seronegative. The CDR3 spells CASSLGWGERRNEQFF. The CDR3 nucleotides are TGTGCCAGCAGCTTAGGATGGGGGGAGCGGAGGAATGAGCAGTTCTTC.